The rows below give T cell receptor beta chains drawn from one sample of a study of CD8 T cells in ankylosing spondylitis. TCRdb itself ran the 5' RACE reads through MiXCR, one entry per CDR3 protein. The profile shows 45,000 to 65,000 distinct CDR3 sequences, roughly 7.3% of them singletons. The sequenced sample was blood, either unsorted or a sorted T cell fraction (not recorded which). The receptor set was obtained from a female donor with ankylosing spondylitis or in good health (not recorded which). The CDR3 runs from the conserved cysteine through the conserved F or W. D genes are given only for firm matches. Clone size is given for some rows only: seen once, a few or many times, or a class if the clone is expanded.

TRBJ1-1	15	once	.	TRBV4-2	CASSQDPGSTTEAFF	TGTGCCAGCAGCCAAGATCCAGGGAGTACCACTGAAGCTTTCTTT
TRBJ1-1	13	.	.	TRBV7-9	CASSLGVGDEAFF	TGTGCCAGCAGCTTAGGAGTTGGAGATGAAGCTTTCTTT
TRBJ2-1	20	many	TRBD2	TRBV5-1	CASSLAPTTSGKSSYNEQFF	TGCGCCAGCAGCTTGGCCCCTACGACTAGCGGTAAGAGCTCCTACAATGAGCAGTTCTTC
TRBJ2-5	13	many	.	TRBV19	CASSQDLQETQYF	TGTGCCAGTAGTCAGGATCTCCAAGAGACCCAGTACTTC
TRBJ1-6	14	few	.	TRBV20-1	CSASGGFDNSPLHF	TGCAGTGCTAGTGGAGGGTTCGATAATTCACCCCTCCACTTT
TRBJ1-1	16	.	.	TRBV5-6	CASSLGLRGAGTEAFF	TGTGCCAGCAGCTTGGGCCTCCGGGGGGCGGGCACTGAAGCTTTCTTT
TRBJ1-2	14	many	TRBD1	TRBV5-1	CASSLEGGGDGYTF	TGCGCCAGCAGCTTGGAAGGGGGCGGAGATGGCTACACCTTC
TRBJ1-6	15	.	.	TRBV7-2	CASRPAYSYNSPLHF	TGTGCCAGCAGACCAGCTTACTCCTATAATTCACCCCTCCACTTT
TRBJ2-1	14	many	TRBD2	TRBV20-1	CSATGLAIFHEQFF	TGCAGCGCCACGGGACTAGCCATTTTCCATGAGCAGTTCTTC
TRBJ1-1	15	many	.	TRBV10-3	CAISTTLAGATEAFF	TGTGCCATCAGTACGACCCTGGCGGGAGCCACTGAAGCTTTCTTT
TRBJ2-5	15	many	.	TRBV15	CATSRDTGGAETQYF	TGTGCCACCAGCAGAGATACAGGGGGGGCAGAGACCCAGTACTTC
TRBJ1-4	18	many	.	TRBV5-1	CASSLPGGTGTSGEKLFF	TGCGCCAGCAGCTTACCCGGCGGCACCGGGACATCGGGTGAAAAACTGTTTTTT
TRBJ1-3	15	many	TRBD1	TRBV20-1	CSASRTGLEDDTIYF	TGCAGTGCTAGTCGGACAGGGCTGGAGGACGACACCATATATTTT
TRBJ1-5	17	many	.	TRBV7-8	CASSFRGGGYSNQPQHF	TGTGCCAGCAGCTTCCGGGGAGGGGGATATAGCAATCAGCCCCAGCATTTT
TRBJ1-6	15	many	TRBD1	TRBV7-3	CASSEGQPYNSPLHF	TGTGCCAGCAGCGAGGGACAGCCCTATAATTCACCCCTCCACTTT
TRBJ1-6	12	many	.	TRBV4-3	CASSQLNSPLHF	TGCGCCAGCAGCCAACTAAATTCACCCCTCCACTTT
TRBJ1-6	17	many	.	TRBV5-1	CASSLVQTTVGNSPLHF	TGCGCCAGCAGCTTGGTCCAGACAACCGTCGGAAATTCACCCCTCCACTTT
TRBJ2-1	13	many	.	TRBV28	CASSSLIGDEQFF	TGTGCCAGCAGTTCCCTTATCGGCGATGAGCAGTTCTTC
TRBJ2-1	13	many	.	TRBV27	CASSPVWYNEQFF	TGTGCCAGCAGTCCTGTCTGGTACAATGAGCAGTTCTTC
TRBJ1-1	16	many	TRBD1	TRBV7-6	CASSLASGQRNTEAFF	TGTGCCAGCAGCTTAGCTTCGGGACAGAGGAACACTGAAGCTTTCTTT
TRBJ1-4	18	many	.	TRBV11-2	CASSLESRLDGDNEKLFF	TGTGCCAGCAGCTTAGAGTCCCGCTTGGACGGAGATAATGAAAAACTGTTTTTT
TRBJ1-2	13	medium-sized	.	TRBV5-1	CASSFGSEYGYTF	TGCGCCAGCAGCTTTGGGTCAGAATATGGCTACACCTTC
TRBJ1-2	15	many	TRBD1	TRBV6-5	CASSLGGASNYGYTF	TGTGCCAGCAGTTTAGGGGGCGCTTCTAACTATGGCTACACCTTC
TRBJ1-5	16	many	.	TRBV5-1	CARDEGATHSNQPQHF	TGCGCCCGTGATGAAGGGGCCACGCATAGCAATCAGCCCCAGCATTTT
TRBJ2-5	15	many	.	TRBV12-3/TRBV12-4	CASSPDIYEGETQYF	TGTGCCAGCAGTCCGGACATCTATGAGGGAGAGACCCAGTACTTC
TRBJ1-3	16	many	.	TRBV4-1	CASSQLVGVSGNTIYF	TGCGCCAGCAGCCAGTTGGTAGGGGTCTCTGGAAACACCATATATTTT
TRBJ1-1	14	many	TRBD1	TRBV27	CASSEGQGWGLAFF	TGTGCCAGCAGTGAGGGACAGGGGTGGGGGTTAGCTTTCTTT
TRBJ1-1	14	many	.	TRBV29-1	CSVREGGALTEAFF	TGCAGCGTCCGAGAGGGGGGGGCCCTGACTGAAGCTTTCTTT
TRBJ2-3	16	.	TRBD2	TRBV28	CASSAQVAGGTGTQYF	TGCGCCAGCAGTGCGCAAGTTGCGGGGGGCACAGGTACGCAGTATTTT
TRBJ2-3	13	.	.	TRBV10-3	CAITPGGADTQYF	TGTGCCATCACCCCTGGGGGAGCAGATACGCAGTATTTT
TRBJ1-3	13	.	.	TRBV3-1	CASLDALRNTIYF	TGCGCCAGCTTGGACGCTCTTAGAAACACCATATATTTT
TRBJ2-4	12	many	.	TRBV2	CAGGLDKNIQYF	TGTGCCGGGGGCCTCGACAAAAACATTCAGTACTTC
TRBJ1-1	14	many	.	TRBV9	CASSEGEWNTEAFF	TGTGCCAGCAGCGAAGGAGAGTGGAACACTGAAGCTTTCTTT
TRBJ2-1	13	many	.	TRBV24-1	CATSDLRLAEQFF	TGTGCCACCAGTGATTTGCGGCTAGCGGAGCAGTTCTTC
TRBJ2-7	14	few	.	TRBV20-1	CSARGRGYSYEQYF	TGCAGTGCTAGAGGTCGGGGGTACTCCTACGAGCAGTACTTC
TRBJ2-1	19	many	TRBD2	TRBV9	CASSVGGGLAGGRYNEQFF	TGTGCCAGCAGCGTAGGAGGAGGGCTAGCGGGGGGCCGATACAATGAGCAGTTCTTC
TRBJ2-7	14	many	TRBD1	TRBV20-1	CSARDQGRGREQYF	TGCAGTGCTAGAGATCAAGGCAGGGGGCGAGAGCAGTACTTC
TRBJ1-2	17	.	TRBD1	TRBV18	CASSPEGGYEPREGYTF	TGTGCCAGCTCACCGGAAGGGGGCTATGAACCCCGGGAGGGCTACACCTTC
TRBJ2-1	15	many	TRBD1	TRBV4-3	CASSRKTGTANEQFF	TGCGCCAGCAGCCGGAAAACCGGGACAGCCAATGAGCAGTTCTTC
TRBJ2-7	14	.	.	TRBV5-3	CARREDLTTYEQYF	TGTGCTAGAAGGGAGGACCTTACAACCTACGAGCAGTACTTC
TRBJ2-2	16	many	TRBD2	TRBV20-1	CSAHQPSGGDTGELFF	TGCAGTGCTCACCAGCCTAGCGGGGGGGACACCGGGGAGCTGTTTTTT
TRBJ2-5	16	many	TRBD2	TRBV5-1	CASSLNGLAVQETQYF	TGCGCCAGCAGCTTGAATGGACTAGCGGTACAAGAGACCCAGTACTTC
TRBJ2-1	15	many	.	TRBV20-1	CSARGLDLSYNEQFF	TGCAGTGCTAGAGGATTGGACCTCTCCTACAATGAGCAGTTCTTC
TRBJ1-5	14	many	.	TRBV7-6	CASSLLPGDQPQHF	TGTGCCAGCAGCTTACTTCCCGGCGATCAGCCCCAGCATTTT
TRBJ2-3	15	many	.	TRBV4-2	CASSPAGAGTDTQYF	TGTGCCAGCAGCCCGGCGGGGGCCGGCACAGATACGCAGTATTTT
TRBJ2-1	13	.	TRBD2	TRBV30	CAWSLGGEGEQFF	TGTGCCTGGAGTCTGGGCGGGGAGGGTGAGCAGTTCTTC
TRBJ1-6	14	many	.	TRBV4-3	CASSQDRKGSPLHF	TGCGCCAGCAGCCAAGATAGAAAAGGGTCACCCCTCCACTTT
TRBJ1-3	16	many	.	TRBV5-5	CASSPAAVWVGNTIYF	TGTGCCAGCAGCCCAGCAGCCGTATGGGTTGGAAACACCATATATTTT
TRBJ1-6	16	many	TRBD1	TRBV10-2	CASSEEGAQAGSPLHF	TGCGCCAGCAGTGAAGAGGGGGCCCAGGCAGGGTCACCCCTCCACTTT
TRBJ1-2	15	many	.	TRBV27	CASSLIAGPLYGYTF	TGTGCCAGCAGTTTAATCGCGGGTCCCCTCTATGGCTACACCTTC
TRBJ1-2	14	many	.	TRBV5-1	CASSLALGTQVYTF	TGCGCCAGCAGCTTGGCCTTGGGAACCCAGGTCTACACCTTC
TRBJ2-1	11	many	.	TRBV11-3	CASSADNEQFF	TGTGCCAGCAGCGCGGACAATGAGCAGTTCTTC